The source of this T cell receptor beta chain is a study of blood T cell repertoires in COVID-19. Profiled with immunoSEQ multiplex PCR; TCRdb holds only in-frame clones, not every one. The repertoire holds around 310,000 clones, with roughly 90% as singletons. Germline CDR1 reads MNHNY; CDR2 reads SVGAGI (reference sequence). This CDR3 is built from 16 residues. Trimming removed 4 bases from V and 2 bases from J; junction bases left unmatched: 8. V is TRBV6-6 and J is TRBJ1-5; TRBD1 aligns across 7 bases. The origin of this receptor is a woman aged 50 to 60 with active or convalescent COVID-19. The sequenced material came from peripheral blood. The CDR3 loop reads CASSSQQGTGNQPQHF. The CDR3 DNA follows: TGTGCCAGCAGTTCGCAGCAAGGGACAGGCAATCAGCCCCAGCATTTT.